The source of this TCR beta chain is a study of T cell responses to AZD1222 COVID-19 vaccine. The study's findings and limits: The study found Spike-specific TCR breadth and depth rose after two AZD1222 doses. Researchers report vaccine-associated CD4 TCRs spanning spike, with dominance at 160-218 and 743-854.

A remark on this clone: The antigen remains unidentified.

The data were produced by immunoSEQ multiplex PCR, yet TCRdb's version contains in-frame clones alone and is incomplete. Of about 120,000 clones in the sample, 90% to 95% were seen once. Germline CDR1 is SGHRS and CDR2 is YFSETQ. V was shortened by 2 bases and J by 3 bases, with 8 bases between the two germline ends. This CDR3 spans 13 amino acids. This clonotype was obtained from an adult in good health. The input for sequencing was peripheral blood, taken on day 0 of AZD1222 vaccination. The rearrangement uses TRBV5-1 and TRBJ1-1, with a tentative D call TRBD1 (5 bases). The CDR3 is CASSFVGDTEAFF. The CDR3 DNA sequence: TGCGCCAGCAGCTTCGTAGGGGACACTGAAGCTTTCTTT. The variable domain in full, completed from reference TRBV5-1 and TRBJ1-1, reads KAGVTQTPRYLIKTRGQQVTLSCSPISGHRSVSWYQQTPGQGLQFLFEYFSETQRNKGNFPGRFSGRQFSNSRSEMNVSTLELGDSALYLCASSFVGDTEAFFGQGTRLTVV.